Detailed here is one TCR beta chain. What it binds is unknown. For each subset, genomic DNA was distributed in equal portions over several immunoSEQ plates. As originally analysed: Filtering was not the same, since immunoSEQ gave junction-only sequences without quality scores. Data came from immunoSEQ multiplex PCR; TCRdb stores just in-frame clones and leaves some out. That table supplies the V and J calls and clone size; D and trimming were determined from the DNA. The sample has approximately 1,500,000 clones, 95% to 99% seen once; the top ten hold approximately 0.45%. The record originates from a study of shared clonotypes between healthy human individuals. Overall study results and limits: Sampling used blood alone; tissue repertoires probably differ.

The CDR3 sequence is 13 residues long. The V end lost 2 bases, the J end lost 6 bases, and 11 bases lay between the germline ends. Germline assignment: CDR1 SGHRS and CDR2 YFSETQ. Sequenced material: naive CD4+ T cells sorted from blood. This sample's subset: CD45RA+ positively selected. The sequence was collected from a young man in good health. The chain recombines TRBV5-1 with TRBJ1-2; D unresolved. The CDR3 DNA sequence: TGCGCCAGCAGCTTACCGGGGTCAAATGGCTACACCTTC. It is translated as CASSLPGSNGYTF.